This T cell receptor beta chain comes out of a study of T cell responses to AZD1222 COVID-19 vaccine. General observations from the study: Most donors were white British, females outnumbered males, and clonal diversity was possibly underestimated. Spike-spanning, vaccine-associated CD4 TCRs were dominant at 160-218 and 743-854.

The CDR3 runs 12 residues. CDR1 is MDHEN and CDR2 is SYDVKM in the germline V gene. V lost 6 bases, J lost 10 bases, and 3 bases stayed unmatched. Sequencing was performed with immunoSEQ multiplex PCR; in TCRdb, only in-frame clones are kept and a portion is missing. Of about 49,000 clones in the sample, more than 60% are singletons; the top ten hold under 7.5%. A remark on this clone: Antigen unknown.

V gene TRBV28 combines with J gene TRBJ1-6; 7 nucleotides agree with TRBD1. This sequence originates from an adult in good health. Source: peripheral blood, taken on day 0 of AZD1222 vaccination. The CDR3 region is CASRTGHSPLHF. In nucleotides, the CDR3 is TGTGCCAGCAGGACAGGGCACTCACCCCTCCACTTT.